These 8 T cell receptor beta chains were sequenced from one sample in a study of cytomegalovirus exposure and HLA in healthy donors. In the PCR, 60 Vbeta and 13 Jbeta primers were used. This table comes from immunoSEQ multiplex PCR, and its TCRdb copy is limited to in-frame clones, with some not included. This sample carries 130,000 or so clones, with roughly 2% going to the ten biggest clones. Sequenced: PBMCs. The receptor set was obtained from a woman aged 55-75 years in good health and CMV-seronegative.

The rearrangement joins TRBV30 to TRBJ2-3; 15 bases agree with TRBD2. This CDR3 spans 15 amino acids. Looked up from germline, CDR1 is GTSNPN and CDR2 is SVGIG (reference sequence). Trimming cost V 2 bases and J 11 bases; bases outside gene matches: 8. CDR3 nucleotide sequence: TGTGCCTGGAGTACCGGACTAGCGGGAGGGCCACAGCAGTATTTT. This encodes CAWSTGLAGGPQQYF.

The rearrangement links TRBV6-1 to TRBJ1-2, with TRBD1 as a possible D gene (5 bases). CDR3 length: 14 residues. The germline CDR1 and CDR2 sequences are MNHNS and SASEGT. Deletions cut 4 bases from V and 4 bases from J, with 13 bases between. The CDR3 bases are TGTGCCAGCAGTGCCCAGACAGCCCTCTATGGCTACACCTTC. This sequence encodes CASSAQTALYGYTF.

The chain carries TRBV7-2 and TRBJ2-2; tentatively, D is TRBD1 (6 bases). V lost 4 bases, J lost 3 bases, and 9 bases lay in between. CDR3 length equals 14 residues. Germline CDR1 is SGHTA and CDR2 is FQGNSA. The CDR3 protein is CASSSRTDTGELFF. The DNA for the CDR3 is TGTGCCAGCAGCTCCCGGACAGACACCGGGGAGCTGTTTTTT.

This chain connects TRBV28 to TRBJ1-1; 8 nucleotides match TRBD1. The CDR3 is made up of 17 amino acids. The germline V gene encodes CDR1 MDHEN and CDR2 SYDVKM. The V segment lost 6 bases and the J segment 5 bases; nucleotides outside the gene matches: 17. This CDR3 is CASSTLDRAIVGTEAFF. The DNA for the CDR3 is TGTGCCAGCAGCACCCTGGACAGGGCGATAGTTGGGACTGAAGCTTTCTTT.

The chain carries TRBV9 and TRBJ1-5; D may be TRBD1 (5 bases). The V gene lost 4 bases and the J gene lost 4 bases, with 15 bases spanning the gap. The CDR3 has 15 amino acids. CDR1 is SGDLS and CDR2 is YYNGEE in the germline V gene. The CDR3 loop is CASSSTPGYNQPQHF. In DNA form, the CDR3 reads TGTGCCAGCAGCTCCACCCCAGGGTATAATCAGCCCCAGCATTTT.

This chain uses TRBV5-5 with TRBJ1-4, with D tentatively TRBD1 (5 bases). CDR1 is SGHKS, CDR2 YYEKEE, per germline (reference sequence). This CDR3 is built from 15 residues. The V and J ends lost 0 bases and 4 bases respectively, with 10 bases between them. The CDR3, as DNA: TGTGCCAGCAGCTTGGTAGGGGCGCGTAATGAAAAACTGTTTTTT. It specifies CASSLVGARNEKLFF. Drawing the rest from reference TRBV5-5 and TRBJ1-4, the complete variable domain is DAGVTQSPTHLIKTRGQQVTLRCSPISGHKSVSWYQQVLGQGPQFIFQYYEKEERGRGNFPDRFSARQFPNYSSELNVNALLLGDSALYLCASSLVGARNEKLFFGSGTQLSVL.

The J gene is TRBJ1-1, the V gene TRBV19, with TRBD1 matching over 7 bases. The V gene end was trimmed by 5 bases and the J gene end by 7 bases; junction bases not matched to a gene: 10. Germline-derived CDR1 and CDR2 are LNHDA and SQIVND (reference sequence). The CDR3 sequence is 14 residues long. CDR3 region: CASSAHTGAIEAFF. The CDR3 region has the DNA TGTGCCAGTAGTGCTCATACAGGGGCGATTGAAGCTTTCTTT. Complete variable domain (other parts from reference TRBV19 and TRBJ1-1): DGGITQSPKYLFRKEGQNVTLSCEQNLNHDAMYWYRQDPGQGLRLIYYSQIVNDFQKGDIAEGYSVSREKKESFPLTVTSAQKNPTAFYLCASSAHTGAIEAFFGQGTRLTVV.

The rearrangement links TRBV19 to TRBJ2-7, with D perhaps matching TRBD2 (6 bases). The CDR3 has 13 residues. Germline V gene sequence: CDR1 LNHDA, CDR2 SQIVND (reference sequence). V lost 4 bases and J lost 0, with 7 bases in between. The CDR3 DNA sequence: TGTGCCAGTAGTAGTAGCGGCTCCTACGAGCAGTACTTC. Translated: CASSSSGSYEQYF.